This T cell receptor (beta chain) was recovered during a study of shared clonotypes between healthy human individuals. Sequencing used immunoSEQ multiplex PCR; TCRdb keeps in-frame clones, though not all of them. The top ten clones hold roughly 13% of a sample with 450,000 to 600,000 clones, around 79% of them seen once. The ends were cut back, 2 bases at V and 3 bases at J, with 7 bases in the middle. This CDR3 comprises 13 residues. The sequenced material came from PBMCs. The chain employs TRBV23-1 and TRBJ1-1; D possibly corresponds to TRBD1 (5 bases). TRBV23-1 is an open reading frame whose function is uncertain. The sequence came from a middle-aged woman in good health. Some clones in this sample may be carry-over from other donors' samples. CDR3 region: CASSQVQDTEAFF. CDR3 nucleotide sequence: TGCGCCAGCAGTCAAGTACAGGACACTGAAGCTTTCTTT.